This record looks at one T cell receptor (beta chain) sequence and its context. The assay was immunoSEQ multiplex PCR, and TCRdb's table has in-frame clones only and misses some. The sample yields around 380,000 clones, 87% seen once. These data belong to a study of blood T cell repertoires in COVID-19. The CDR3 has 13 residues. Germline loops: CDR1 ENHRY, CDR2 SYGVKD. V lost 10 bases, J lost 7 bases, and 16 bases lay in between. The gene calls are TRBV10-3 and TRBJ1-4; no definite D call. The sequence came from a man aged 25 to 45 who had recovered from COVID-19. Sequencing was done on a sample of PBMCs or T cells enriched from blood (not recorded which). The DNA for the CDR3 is TGTGCCACCTACGGGGAGGGTGGTGAAAAACTGTTTTTT. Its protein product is CATYGEGGEKLFF.